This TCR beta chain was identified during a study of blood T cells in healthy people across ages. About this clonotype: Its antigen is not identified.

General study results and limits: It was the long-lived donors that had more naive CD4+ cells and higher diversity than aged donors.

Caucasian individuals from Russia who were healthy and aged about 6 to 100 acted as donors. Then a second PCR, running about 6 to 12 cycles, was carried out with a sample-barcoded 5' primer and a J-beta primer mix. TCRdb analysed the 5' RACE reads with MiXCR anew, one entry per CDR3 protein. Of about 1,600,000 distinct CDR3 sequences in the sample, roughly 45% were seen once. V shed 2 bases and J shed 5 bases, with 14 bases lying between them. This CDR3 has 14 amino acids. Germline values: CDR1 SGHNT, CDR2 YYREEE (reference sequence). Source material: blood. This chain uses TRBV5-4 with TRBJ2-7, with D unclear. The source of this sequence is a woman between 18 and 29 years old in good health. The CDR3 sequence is CASSFPQQHNEQYF. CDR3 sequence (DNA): TGTGCCAGCAGCTTTCCCCAGCAACATAACGAGCAGTACTTC.